Listed here is a single T cell receptor beta chain. Its target antigen remains unknown. Within one base of it there is no much larger clone, and no base qualities were kept. The data were taken from a study of cytomegalovirus exposure and HLA in healthy donors (dated by TCRdb to the late 2010s). At the level of the whole study: An earlier analysis of 587 of the donors reported about 250 Gb of sequence data and 117 million unique TCR beta sequences from some 180 million T cells. The study aimed to test whether cataloging public T cell receptors could reveal signatures of past pathogen exposure. To predict cytomegalovirus infection status, the study combined high-throughput TCR immunosequencing, statistical association of individual TCRs with disease status, and machine learning. Roughly 5 DR-DQ haplotypes were treated as single units for association and clustering because of strong linkage in the cohort. Typing coverage differed by locus: A, B, C, DRB1 and DQB1 were typed in roughly 620-640 donors, DQA1 in about 560, DPA1 in around 580, and DPB1 in approximately 450. In a later analysis, previously published TCR beta repertoires from several hundred donors were re-analyzed and high-resolution HLA genotyping was added so that TCR occurrence patterns could be studied. A later genetic analysis used genome-wide SNP genotypes for about three fifths of the 666 donors, treating that subset as a discovery cohort. Alongside the repertoire data, information on donor age, sex, ethnicity and CMV serostatus was compiled. An earlier analysis of approximately 640 of the donors applied high-throughput TCR beta sequencing to assess whether each TCR beta V gene segment acted as functional or pseudogenic. Along with the approximately 650-subject first cohort, a separate validation cohort of 120 different subjects was used. In the later analysis, no new phenotypic data were used to find candidate immune exposures; instead, reliance was placed on TCR beta sequences and their occurrence across donors. Among about 370 genotyped donors of the cohort, an average of about 240,000 unique TCR beta nucleotide sequences was sequenced per donor, of which about 18% were non-productive. Class I and class II HLA loci were covered by the typing at four-digit resolution. The genetic ancestry cluster associated with self-reported Caucasian donors included about 84% of the approximately 410 genotyped donors. Every repertoire in the discovery cohort had been generated on one and the same sequencing platform. The T cell repertoires of several hundred subjects were profiled by immunosequencing and related to cytomegalovirus serostatus. An early release covering roughly 580 HLA-typed donors comprised 250 to 350 gigabases of sequencing data and around 80 million unique TCR sequences.

The method behind the library was the immunoSEQ multiplex PCR assay. For the multiplex PCR, a mixture combining 60 forward primers for TCR Vbeta segments and 13 reverse primers for TCR Jbeta segments was used. Amplification of the CDR3 region of rearranged TCR beta genes was performed with a multiplex PCR assay on genomic DNA. Amplified TCR beta libraries were sequenced as 87-base-pair reads on the Illumina HiSeq System. Under the source paper's analysis protocol: A later analysis tallied roughly 78 million unique TCR beta chains across the 700 or so repertoires, and around 9.9 million of those chains were shared by two or more donors. Raw reads were error-corrected and collapsed into unique sequences by a nearest-neighbor algorithm in which closely related sequences were merged to remove PCR and sequencing errors. V, D and J gene segments were assigned by aligning CDR3 sequences to IMGT reference sequences. For a sequence to be retained, a match of at least six nucleotides was required to both a V gene segment and a J gene segment. A rearrangement counted as productive if the CDR3 had no stop codons and remained in frame with V and J, and every other rearrangement counted as non-productive. Following IMGT convention, CDR3 was defined as the stretch from the second conserved V-encoded cysteine up to the conserved J-encoded phenylalanine. The earlier analysis of about 610 of the donors excluded sequences that lacked an unambiguous match to a single V gene segment. In an earlier analysis of approximately 590 of the donors, V segments were called functional above 56.7% productive rearrangements and were called segregating when the between-donor standard deviation exceeded 5%. A statistical classification framework was built to diagnose cytomegalovirus status from the catalog of TCR beta chain sequences. In a later analysis, TCR nucleotide sequences were compared against IMGT/GENE-DB human TR gene sequences so that V and J genes could be assigned. A later analysis assigned CDR3 sequences and most-parsimonious VDJ recombination scenarios with the TCRdist pipeline. A later analysis defined each TCR beta chain by its CDR3 amino acid sequence plus V-gene family, and excluded reads lacking a unique V-gene family. To address suspected cross-contamination and a sequencing artifact, a later analysis removed approximately 590 highly shared, low-generation-probability nucleotide sequences. A later analysis calculated a clonal expansion index for each public chain from normalized within-repertoire ranks of inferred template counts. A later analysis computed generation probabilities with a VDJ recombination model fitted to out-of-frame rearrangements, and checked the results against IGoR. In a later analysis, hypergeometric tests were used to score TCR-TCR, TCR-HLA and TCR-CMV co-occurrence, with a repertoire-size bias correction applied to TCR pairs. A later analysis estimated false discovery rates by permuting HLA or CMV assignments 20 times. In a later analysis, co-occurring TCRs were grouped using DBSCAN, and TCRdist sequence similarity was added for clustering within HLA-allele-positive subsets. Co-occurrence clustering excluded repertoires with fewer than 30,000 or more than 120,000 public chains, plus five with anomalous nucleotide sharing. Held by TCRdb, this immuneACCESS table contains in-frame sequences only and omits some clones. Under half of the omission traces to an unresolved V gene where checked; the cause of the rest is unknown. That table furnishes V, J and clone size, whereas the DNA furnished D and trimming. This sample has fewer than 150,000 clones in its table, and over 75% of those were observed once. The ten largest account for roughly 4% of the sample.

In total, about 650 healthy bone marrow donors made up the cohort. All cohort members were sampled while nominally healthy, although unrecorded immune exposures were likely present. Of the 710 or so cohort members, around 290 had a positive CMV serostatus and approximately 370 had a negative one, while no CMV serostatus was recorded for the donor. Every donor gave a peripheral blood sample, and the peripheral blood mononuclear cells from that sample were used for TCR beta sequencing. Genomic DNA extraction from the blood cell samples was performed with the Qiagen DNeasy Blood Extraction Kit. Counted from cysteine to phenylalanine, this CDR3 has 15 amino acids. Only the CDR3 DNA is retained, 45 bases long and in frame from the first base. The germline V gene sets CDR1 to SGHRS and CDR2 to YFSETQ. V is pared back by 1 base and J by 8 bases, with 16 bases lying between the germline termini. On the study overall, not on this receptor specifically: Linkage disequilibrium might explain the correlated functional status among segregating V segments, but an unknown experimental factor could not be excluded. A few of the identified cytomegalovirus-associated TCR beta chains were confirmed in vitro to be specific for cytomegalovirus antigens. The only immune exposure information available for the cohort was CMV serostatus. Compared with equally common non-associated chains, HLA-associated TCR beta chains in a later analysis were more clonally expanded and had lower generation probabilities. In the study, some 160 TCR beta chains were listed as associated with cytomegalovirus. Because HLA typing was missing for some donors at each locus, association tests included only the typed subset. Cytomegalovirus status was reported to be diagnosed by the classifier with high specificity and sensitivity in both the original and validation cohorts. A further reported finding was that TCR beta sequences accurately predicted the HLA-A and HLA-B alleles for most subjects in the first cohort. Specific HLA alleles were associated with roughly 16,000 TCR beta sequences at a false discovery rate of 0.05 in a later analysis. Strong co-occurrence of HLA alleles, especially DR and DQ, made assigning TCR associations to individual alleles difficult. An association between a missense DCLRE1C variant and V-gene and J-gene trimming of TCR beta chains was found in a later genetic analysis and replicated in an independent cohort. The sequencing pipeline was judged likely to have produced a cluster of highly shared sequence variants as a technical artifact. The presence/absence analyses assumed that sequencing depth was roughly uniform across donors, and that assumption may not be true. The authors suggested that the approach could potentially be extended to other disease states and immunological phenotypes. In an earlier analysis of approximately 590 of the donors, most TCR beta V segments appeared in productive rearrangements about 90% or about 30% of the time, broadly matching IMGT annotations. While some public TCRs were present in many individuals, most TCR sequences turned up only very rarely across donors. In this cohort, only TCR beta chains were sequenced, and detectable features were limited by the absence of alpha or paired-chain data. Some IMGT-functional V segments, including TRBV6-2 and TRBV6-3, could not be told apart with the 87-base-pair reads, so those segments were excluded. In a later analysis, several top co-occurrence clusters were reported to appear linked to parvovirus B19, influenza, CMV and Epstein-Barr virus. Compared with the roughly 670-donor mean, donors in an Asian-associated ancestry cluster had fewer N-insertions in productive TCRs, according to a later genetic analysis. About 17 rarely observed V segments, including chromosome 9 orphons, were excluded from the earlier analysis of just under 600 of the donors because counts were too low. According to a later analysis, most CMV-associated TCR beta chains appeared to be HLA-restricted, and the HLA associations seemed to be driven largely by CMV exposure. In a later analysis, TCR association rates were found to vary across HLA loci, with the most associated TCRs seen for DRB1 alleles and the fewest for HLA-C alleles.

Sequencing input: PBMCs. The chain joins TRBV5-1 to TRBJ2-1, with TRBD1 perhaps the D gene, on 5 matching bases. The clonotype was recovered from a human donor in good health. The CDR3 protein sequence reads: CASSLNARELDEQFF. Read as DNA, the sequence is TGCGCCAGCAGCTTGAACGCCAGGGAATTGGATGAGCAGTTCTTC.